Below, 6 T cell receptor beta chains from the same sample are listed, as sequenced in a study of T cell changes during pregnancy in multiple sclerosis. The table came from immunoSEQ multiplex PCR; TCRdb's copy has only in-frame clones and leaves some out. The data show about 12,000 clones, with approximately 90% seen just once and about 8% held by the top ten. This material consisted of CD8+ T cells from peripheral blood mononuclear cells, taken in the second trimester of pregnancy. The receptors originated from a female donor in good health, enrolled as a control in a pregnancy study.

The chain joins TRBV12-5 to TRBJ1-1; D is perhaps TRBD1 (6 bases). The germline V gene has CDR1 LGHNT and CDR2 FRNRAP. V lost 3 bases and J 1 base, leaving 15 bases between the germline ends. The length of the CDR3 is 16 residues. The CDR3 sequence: CASGFLVPGQNTEAFF. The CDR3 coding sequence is TGTGCTAGTGGTTTCCTGGTCCCGGGACAGAACACTGAAGCTTTCTTT.

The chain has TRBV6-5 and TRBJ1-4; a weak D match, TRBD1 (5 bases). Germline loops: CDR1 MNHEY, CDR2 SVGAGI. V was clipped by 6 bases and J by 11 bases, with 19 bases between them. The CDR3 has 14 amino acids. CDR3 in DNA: TGTGCCAGCAGATCCGGGGGGGGAGGTGAGAAACTGTTTTTT. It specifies CASRSGGGGEKLFF.

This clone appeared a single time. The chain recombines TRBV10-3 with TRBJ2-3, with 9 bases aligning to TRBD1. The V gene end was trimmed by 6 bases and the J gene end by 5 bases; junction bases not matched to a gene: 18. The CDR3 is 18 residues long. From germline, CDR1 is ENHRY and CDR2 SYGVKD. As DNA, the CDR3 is TGTGCCATCAGCGAAATGGTCTTGGTTCGGACAGGGGAAGATACGCAGTATTTT. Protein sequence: CAISEMVLVRTGEDTQYF.

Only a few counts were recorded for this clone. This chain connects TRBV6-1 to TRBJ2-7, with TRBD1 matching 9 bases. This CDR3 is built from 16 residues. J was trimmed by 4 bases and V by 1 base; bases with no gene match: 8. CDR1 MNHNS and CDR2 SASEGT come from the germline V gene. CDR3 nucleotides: TGTGCCAGCAGTGAAGTCCCGGGACAGGGTGGATACGAGCAGTACTTC. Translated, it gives CASSEVPGQGGYEQYF.

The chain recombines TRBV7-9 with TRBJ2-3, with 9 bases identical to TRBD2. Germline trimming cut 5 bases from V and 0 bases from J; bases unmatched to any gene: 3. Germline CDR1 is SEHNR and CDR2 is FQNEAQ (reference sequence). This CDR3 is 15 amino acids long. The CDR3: CASSGLAFSTDTQYF. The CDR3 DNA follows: TGTGCCAGCAGCGGACTAGCGTTCAGCACAGATACGCAGTATTTT.

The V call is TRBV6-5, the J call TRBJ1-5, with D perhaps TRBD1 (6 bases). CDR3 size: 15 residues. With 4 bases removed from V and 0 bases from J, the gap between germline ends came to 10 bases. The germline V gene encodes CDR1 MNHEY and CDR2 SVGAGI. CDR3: CASSLDSLSNQPQHF. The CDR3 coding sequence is TGTGCCAGCAGTTTGGACAGCCTTAGCAATCAGCCCCAGCATTTT.